The 16 T cell receptor beta chains given below trace back to one sample, sequenced in a study of blood T cell repertoires in COVID-19. The data were produced by immunoSEQ multiplex PCR, yet TCRdb's version contains in-frame clones alone and is incomplete. The table shows a few hundred thousand clones, with about 90% occurring only once. Sequencing input: peripheral blood. These receptor sequences come from a man aged 35 to 55 with active or convalescent COVID-19.

The rearrangement links TRBV24-1 to TRBJ2-7; TRBD2 matches 7 bases. With V trimmed by 3 bases and J by 1 base, 5 bases remained unmatched. Germline CDR1 KGHDR, CDR2 SFDVKD. The CDR3 contains 15 residues. This CDR3 is CATSDTTGLSYEQYF. CDR3 DNA sequence: TGTGCCACCAGTGATACTACGGGACTATCCTACGAGCAGTACTTC.

This chain joins TRBV2 and TRBJ1-4; tentative D call: TRBD1 (6 bases). There are 17 residues in the CDR3. The V end was cut by 1 base, the J end by 0 bases, with 12 bases between. Germline V gene sequence: CDR1 SNHLY, CDR2 FYNNEI. CDR3 protein: CASSEDRAPATNEKLFF. CDR3 in DNA: TGTGCCAGCAGTGAAGACAGGGCCCCCGCAACTAATGAAAAACTGTTTTTT.

This chain uses TRBV6-2 or TRBV6-3 with TRBJ1-3; D not resolved. V lost 4 bases to trimming and J lost 0 bases, with 10 bases between them. The CDR3 covers 15 residues. The germline gives CDR1 MNHEY, CDR2 SVGEGT. CDR3 DNA sequence: TGTGCCAGCAGTTTGTCAGGACTCTCTGGAAACACCATATATTTT. It translates to CASSLSGLSGNTIYF.

This chain links TRBV3-1 (or the pseudogene TRBV3-2) with TRBJ1-1; no clear D gene. V was clipped by 3 bases and J by 4 bases, with 18 bases between them. Germline loops: CDR1 LGHDT, CDR2 YNNKEL (reference sequence). The CDR3 sequence is 16 residues long. The CDR3 nucleotides are TGTGCCAGCAGCCAGGGGAGCTCTGCGCGGGGCACTGAAGCTTTCTTT. It encodes CASSQGSSARGTEAFF.

The CDR3 coding sequence is TGTGCCAGCAGCTCGGACAGGGGGCGGTTCACTGAAGCTTTCTTT. This gives the protein CASSSDRGRFTEAFF. This rearrangement joins TRBV6-5 to TRBJ1-1, with 11 bases lining up with TRBD1. This CDR3 contains 15 residues. J lost 4 bases, V lost 6 bases, and 7 bases had no gene match. Looked up from germline, CDR1 is MNHEY and CDR2 is SVGAGI.

This chain joins TRBV11-2 and TRBJ2-1; D is perhaps TRBD2 (5 bases). The CDR3 runs to 14 residues. Germline V gives CDR1 SGHAT, CDR2 FQNNGV. Trimming removed 0 bases at V and 4 bases at J, with 7 bases between. The CDR3 protein is CASSLDRLYNEQFF. In DNA form, the CDR3 reads TGTGCCAGCAGCTTAGATCGACTATACAATGAGCAGTTCTTC.

The rearrangement uses TRBV2 and TRBJ1-1; no reliable D call. Trimming removed 2 bases from V and 2 bases from J, with 9 bases in between. The CDR3 spans 14 residues. CDR1 and CDR2 from the germline V gene are SNHLY and FYNNEI. The CDR3 coding sequence is TGTGCCAGCAGTGAAATGGGCCTCAACACTGAAGCTTTCTTT. Translated, it gives CASSEMGLNTEAFF.

The chain carries TRBV7-9 and TRBJ1-2, with D unresolved. The CDR3 totals 15 residues. Germline V lookup: CDR1 SEHNR, CDR2 FQNEAQ (reference sequence). The ends were cut back, 3 bases at V and 8 bases at J, with 19 bases in the middle. The CDR3 DNA follows: TGTGCCAGCAGCTTCCCAGGCGTCGTTGTAGGCGGCTACACCTTC. This translates into CASSFPGVVVGGYTF.

The chain links TRBV5-1 to TRBJ2-1; 11 bases fit TRBD1. Germline-derived CDR1 and CDR2 are SGHRS and YFSETQ. There are 17 residues in the CDR3. J was trimmed by 7 bases and V by 4 bases; bases with no gene match: 13. For the CDR3, the DNA is TGCGCCAGCAGCCCATTTCCCGGGACAGGGGGACGGAATGAGCAGTTCTTC. Translating gives CASSPFPGTGGRNEQFF. Looking up the rest from reference TRBV5-1 and TRBJ2-1 gives the full variable domain: KAGVTQTPRYLIKTRGQQVTLSCSPISGHRSVSWYQQTPGQGLQFLFEYFSETQRNKGNFPGRFSGRQFSNSRSEMNVSTLELGDSALYLCASSPFPGTGGRNEQFFGPGTRLTVL.

The genes are TRBV10-3 and TRBJ2-7; 10 positions match TRBD1. Germline V gene sequence: CDR1 ENHRY, CDR2 SYGVKD. V was pared by 4 bases and J by 3 bases, with 6 bases of the junction left unmatched. The CDR3 has 15 residues. For the CDR3, the DNA is TGTGCCATCAGTGGCGGGACAGGGGACTTCTACGAGCAGTACTTC. Residues: CAISGGTGDFYEQYF.

The chain recombines TRBV10-1 with TRBJ1-1; no definite D call. In germline, CDR1 is WNHNN, CDR2 SYGVQD (reference sequence). This CDR3 contains 13 residues. V dropped 4 bases and J dropped 1 base, with 7 bases sitting between them. Here the CDR3 reads CASSAQANTEAFF. Written as DNA, the CDR3 is TGCGCCAGCAGTGCGCAAGCGAACACTGAAGCTTTCTTT.

V usage is TRBV5-1 and J usage is TRBJ2-3, with D possibly matching TRBD2 (5 bases). Germline CDR1 is SGHRS and CDR2 is YFSETQ. V lost 3 bases and J 3 bases, leaving 8 bases between the germline ends. The CDR3 runs 13 residues. The chain's CDR3 is CASSSPGTDTQYF. DNA for the CDR3: TGCGCCAGCAGCTCCCCGGGAACAGATACGCAGTATTTT.

The V gene is TRBV6-2 or TRBV6-3, the J gene TRBJ1-2, with D perhaps matching TRBD1 (6 bases). This CDR3 comprises 13 residues. V was clipped by 6 bases and J by 8 bases, with 16 bases between them. CDR1 and CDR2 (germline): MNHEY, SVGEGT. CDR3 DNA: TGTGCCAGCAGCCGAGCAGGGGTGGGCGGCTACACCTTC. Translating gives CASSRAGVGGYTF.

The rearrangement uses TRBV29-1 and TRBJ2-3; 16 bases align to TRBD2. Germline V gene sequence: CDR1 SQVTM, CDR2 ANQGSEA. After removal of 7 bases from V and 5 bases from J, the junction contained 3 bases not matched to a gene. The CDR3 contains 14 residues. The CDR3 sequence is CSGGTSGRGDTQYF. CDR3 in DNA: TGCAGCGGGGGGACTAGCGGGAGGGGAGATACGCAGTATTTT.

This clone was picked up one time. The gene calls are TRBV5-1 and TRBJ2-5, with D maybe TRBD1 (6 bases). V was pared by 2 bases and J by 2 bases, with 10 bases between. Germline values: CDR1 SGHRS, CDR2 YFSETQ. The CDR3 has 14 residues. The CDR3: CASSLQGKQETQYF. The CDR3 DNA reads as TGCGCCAGCAGCTTACAGGGAAAACAAGAGACCCAGTACTTC.

The chain combines TRBV5-1 with TRBJ2-1, with D possibly TRBD2 on 6 matching bases. Germline V lookup: CDR1 SGHRS, CDR2 YFSETQ. V was pared by 1 base and J by 5 bases, with 10 bases between. There are 14 residues in the CDR3. The CDR3 coding sequence is TGCGCCAGCAGCTTGCCTGGGACTCACAATGAGCAGTTCTTC. Translating it yields CASSLPGTHNEQFF.